This TCR beta chain stems from a study of shared clonotypes between healthy human individuals. This CDR3 region has 15 residues. The V gene's germline CDR1 is SNHLY and CDR2 FYNNEI. The germline V and J ends were trimmed by 4 bases and 6 bases, with 15 bases remaining between them. Method: immunoSEQ multiplex PCR; TCRdb's copy keeps in-frame clones and lacks some. Among around 440,000 clones, roughly 80% were seen once, and the ten largest hold around 11%. Material: PBMCs. This chain uses TRBV2 with TRBJ2-2, with D possibly being TRBD1 or TRBD2 (5 bases each). This clonotype was sampled from a woman between 40 and 50 years old in good health. Some clones in this sample may be carry-over from other donors' samples. CDR3 nucleotide sequence: TGTGCCAGCAGTGTAGTGGGAGTGGGGGCCGGGGAGCTGTTTTTT. Translated, it gives CASSVVGVGAGELFF.